One sample yielded the 25 T cell receptor beta chains listed below, sequenced in a study of blood T cell repertoires in COVID-19. Assay: immunoSEQ multiplex PCR; the TCRdb copy retains only in-frame clones and omits some. The table includes roughly 360,000 clones, approximately 90% detected once. The sequencing input was PBMCs or T cells enriched from blood (not recorded which). These receptors all come from a woman aged 30 to 39 with acute COVID-19.

This clone was found once. The V and J genes are TRBV7-8 and TRBJ1-6; no firm D call. Germline CDR1 SGHVS, CDR2 FQNEAQ. The V and J ends lost 3 bases and 9 bases respectively, with 6 bases between them. The CDR3 has 12 amino acids. The CDR3 protein is CASSFRGSPLHF. The DNA for the CDR3 is TGTGCCAGCAGCTTTAGAGGTTCACCCCTCCACTTT.

The chain is built from TRBV11-2 and TRBJ2-5; D is unclear. The CDR3 has 14 residues. V dropped 5 bases and J dropped 1 base, with 11 bases sitting between them. Germline V lookup: CDR1 SGHAT, CDR2 FQNNGV. CDR3 sequence: CASSPRVFQETQYF. CDR3 DNA sequence: TGTGCCAGCAGCCCCCGGGTTTTCCAAGAGACCCAGTACTTC.

V usage is TRBV2 and J usage is TRBJ2-6; TRBD2 agrees at 8 bases. The ends lost 4 bases at V and 4 bases at J; junction bases unmatched: 9. The CDR3 contains 17 residues. Germline V gene sequence: CDR1 SNHLY, CDR2 FYNNEI. This CDR3 is CASSAAGGALGANVLTF. Written as DNA, the CDR3 is TGTGCCAGCAGTGCGGCCGGGGGGGCTCTGGGGGCCAACGTCCTGACTTTC.

The V and J genes are TRBV4-1 and TRBJ2-1; the D is unclear. V lost 1 base to trimming and J lost 0 bases, with 16 bases between them. This CDR3 has 18 amino acids. The V gene's germline CDR1 is MGHRA and CDR2 YSYEKL. In nucleotides, the CDR3 is TGCGCCAGCAGCCAAGTACTGGGCCAAATGAGCTCCTACAATGAGCAGTTCTTC. Its protein is CASSQVLGQMSSYNEQFF.

This chain uses TRBV6-1 with TRBJ2-7, with 7 bases that match TRBD2. CDR1 and CDR2 (germline): MNHNS, SASEGT. The CDR3 contains 18 residues. With V trimmed by 1 base and J by 2 bases, 14 bases remained unmatched. The CDR3 loop reads CASSEEHFGLAVAYEQYF. The CDR3 bases are TGTGCCAGCAGTGAAGAGCACTTTGGGCTAGCGGTGGCCTACGAGCAGTACTTC.

The V and J genes are TRBV4-1 and TRBJ2-7, with D unclear. The V and J ends lost 0 bases and 2 bases respectively, with 8 bases between them. The CDR3 extends over 14 amino acids. Germline values: CDR1 MGHRA, CDR2 YSYEKL. CDR3 sequence reads: CASSQDNRPYEQYF. Here the CDR3 DNA reads TGCGCCAGCAGCCAAGATAACAGACCCTACGAGCAGTACTTC.

The chain recombines TRBV4-1 with TRBJ2-1; 7 nucleotides agree with TRBD2. Trimming removed 0 bases from V and 3 bases from J; junction bases left unmatched: 5. This CDR3 has 16 residues. CDR1 is MGHRA, CDR2 YSYEKL, per germline. The CDR3 spells CASSQEIAGIYNEQFF. In DNA, the CDR3 is TGCGCCAGCAGCCAAGAGATAGCGGGTATCTACAATGAGCAGTTCTTC.

J is TRBJ1-4 and V is TRBV11-2; no clear D. CDR3 length equals 14 residues. Germline-derived CDR1 and CDR2 are SGHAT and FQNNGV. V lost 4 bases, J lost 4 bases, and 10 bases lay in between. DNA for the CDR3: TGTGCCAGCAGCTGGGCACAGAGTAATGAAAAACTGTTTTTT. This encodes CASSWAQSNEKLFF.

This chain uses TRBV29-1 with TRBJ2-7; TRBD1 matches at 8 bases. Per the germline V gene, CDR1 is SQVTM and CDR2 is ANQGSEA. V trimming: 6 bases; J trimming: 3 bases; junction bases outside the gene matches: 19. CDR3 length: 17 residues. This CDR3 is CSVGTYQDRGFFYEQYF. The DNA of the CDR3 is TGCAGCGTCGGAACTTACCAAGACAGGGGTTTTTTCTACGAGCAGTACTTC.

CDR3 bases: TGTGCCAGCTCAGCAAATAGAGACAATGAGCAGTTCTTC. It translates to CASSANRDNEQFF. J is TRBJ2-1 and V is TRBV18, with D uncertain. The CDR3 contains 13 residues. Germline V gene data show CDR1 as KGHSH and CDR2 as LQKENI. Deletions cut 5 bases from V and 5 bases from J, with 10 bases between.

J is TRBJ1-4 and V is TRBV7-8; possibly TRBD1 for D (6 bases). Germline-derived CDR1 and CDR2 are SGHVS and FQNEAQ. The germline V and J ends were trimmed by 4 bases and 0 bases, with 18 bases remaining between them. CDR3 length: 18 residues. This chain's CDR3 is CASSSPWTETTTNEKLFF. CDR3 DNA: TGTGCCAGCAGCTCACCTTGGACAGAAACCACAACTAATGAAAAACTGTTTTTT.

The chain has TRBV19 and TRBJ1-5; D is possibly TRBD1 (5 bases). Germline loops: CDR1 LNHDA, CDR2 SQIVND (reference sequence). The CDR3 is 16 amino acids. Trimming cost V 3 bases and J 0 bases, with 12 bases left between them. CDR3 nucleotide sequence: TGTGCCAGTAGTATTAGGACACCTTATAGCAATCAGCCCCAGCATTTT. The encoded protein is CASSIRTPYSNQPQHF. Filled out from reference TRBV19 and TRBJ1-5, the complete variable domain reads DGGITQSPKYLFRKEGQNVTLSCEQNLNHDAMYWYRQDPGQGLRLIYYSQIVNDFQKGDIAEGYSVSREKKESFPLTVTSAQKNPTAFYLCASSIRTPYSNQPQHFGDGTRLSIL.

The chain recombines TRBV27 with TRBJ2-7; unclear D gene. The germline V gene has CDR1 MNHEY and CDR2 SMNVEV (reference sequence). The CDR3 contains 16 residues. Trimming cost V 1 base and J 1 base, with 14 bases left between them. The CDR3, as DNA: TGTGCCAGCAGTTTATACACGACAAAAGGTTCCTACGAGCAGTACTTC. This encodes CASSLYTTKGSYEQYF.

The V and J genes are TRBV21-1 and TRBJ1-5; the table names TRBD1, a call not compared with the DNA. TRBV21-1 is a documented pseudogene. This CDR3 is 10 amino acids long. The CDR3 spells CCRVAEPQHF. The CDR3 bases are TGTTGCAGGGTCGCAGAGCCCCAGCATTTT.

The chain is built from TRBV19 and TRBJ2-7; tentatively, D is TRBD2 (6 bases). CDR3 length: 16 amino acids. The germline V gene has CDR1 LNHDA and CDR2 SQIVND (reference sequence). The V and J ends lost 2 bases and 1 base respectively, with 15 bases between them. The CDR3 loop is CASSIHGGVGSYEQYF. The CDR3 bases are TGTGCCAGTAGTATACACGGCGGGGTAGGATCCTACGAGCAGTACTTC.

In this sample, this clone turned up a few times. The V gene is TRBV18, the J gene TRBJ1-1, with D maybe TRBD1 (5 bases). Germline values: CDR1 KGHSH, CDR2 LQKENI. The length of the CDR3 is 14 residues. Trimming took off 1 base at V and 3 bases at J, with 9 bases between the two ends. DNA of the CDR3: TGTGCCAGCTCACCACTGGGAGGGGACACTGAAGCTTTCTTT. Its protein product is CASSPLGGDTEAFF.

The rearrangement links TRBV10-3 to TRBJ2-5; 12 nucleotides match TRBD2. Trimming at V came to 4 bases and at J to 5 bases, leaving 5 bases not matched to a gene. Germline CDR1 is ENHRY and CDR2 is SYGVKD. This CDR3 has 15 residues. The CDR3 region has the DNA TGTGCCATCAGTGGGACTAGCGGGACCCGGGAGACCCAGTACTTC. As protein: CAISGTSGTRETQYF.

The chain is built from TRBV9 and TRBJ1-1; D call uncertain. The CDR3 has 15 residues. Germline V lookup: CDR1 SGDLS, CDR2 YYNGEE. V was trimmed by 0 bases and J by 3 bases, leaving 12 bases between them. The CDR3 loop reads CASSVAGQAYTEAFF. CDR3 DNA: TGTGCCAGCAGCGTAGCTGGCCAGGCGTACACTGAAGCTTTCTTT.

The chain recombines TRBV7-6 with TRBJ1-3; the match to TRBD1 covers 11 bases. The CDR3 has 16 amino acids. Germline V lookup: CDR1 SGHVS, CDR2 FNYEAQ. The V segment lost 5 bases and the J segment 2 bases; nucleotides outside the gene matches: 5. In DNA, the CDR3 is TGTGCCAGCAGCCCAACGGGACAGGGGGCTGGAAACACCATATATTTT. Translation gives CASSPTGQGAGNTIYF.

Notes on this clone: A read error may account for a junction end that differs from germline. This chain connects TRBV4-1 to TRBJ1-1; no firm D call. Germline V gives CDR1 MGHRA, CDR2 YSYEKL. This CDR3 is built from 15 residues. Written as DNA, the CDR3 is TGCGCCAGCAGGCAAGCCCGACTAGGGAACACTGAAGCTTTCTTT. It translates to CASRQARLGNTEAFF.

This clone was observed a single time. V gene TRBV5-1 combines with J gene TRBJ2-2, with D perhaps TRBD2 (5 bases). V lost 0 bases and J 0 bases, leaving 9 bases between the germline ends. The CDR3 is 16 residues long. The germline V gene encodes CDR1 SGHRS and CDR2 YFSETQ. The CDR3 here is CASSLVGSSNTGELFF. As DNA, the CDR3 is TGCGCCAGCAGCTTGGTGGGGAGCTCGAACACCGGGGAGCTGTTTTTT.

The V gene is TRBV5-1, the J gene TRBJ2-3; D possibly corresponds to TRBD2 (6 bases). This CDR3 comprises 15 residues. Germline V lookup: CDR1 SGHRS, CDR2 YFSETQ. V was trimmed by 0 bases and J by 1 base, leaving 9 bases between them. CDR3 sequence: CASSLGTTRTDTQYF. The CDR3 bases are TGCGCCAGCAGCTTGGGGACTACACGCACAGATACGCAGTATTTT.

The chain links TRBV19 to TRBJ2-3; the match to TRBD1 covers 7 bases. J was trimmed by 3 bases and V by 1 base; bases with no gene match: 4. The CDR3 loop spans 15 amino acids. Looked up from germline, CDR1 is LNHDA and CDR2 is SQIVND (reference sequence). The CDR3 nucleotides are TGTGCCAGTAGTATAGCTGCAGGGGGTACAGATACGCAGTATTTT. Amino acid sequence: CASSIAAGGTDTQYF.

The chain uses TRBV28 and TRBJ1-2, with D perhaps matching TRBD1 (6 bases). CDR3 size: 12 residues. Deletions cut 7 bases from V and 7 bases from J, with 13 bases between. Germline-derived CDR1 and CDR2 are MDHEN and SYDVKM. The DNA for the CDR3 is TGTGCCAGCAACATTCAGGGGAGTGGCTACACCTTC. Translating gives CASNIQGSGYTF.

V gene TRBV24-1 combines with J gene TRBJ2-2; TRBD2 is a possible D gene (6 bases). The CDR3 totals 14 residues. Germline V gene sequence: CDR1 KGHDR, CDR2 SFDVKD. Trimming removed 7 bases from V and 0 bases from J, with 8 bases in between. The CDR3 DNA is TGTGCCACCAGGGGGAGGTCGAACACCGGGGAGCTGTTTTTT. Its translation is CATRGRSNTGELFF.